Below, one TCR beta chain is given with its context. The antigen remains undetermined. This entry belongs to a study of cytomegalovirus exposure and HLA in healthy donors. The PCR ran on 60 Vbeta and 13 Jbeta primers. Under the authors' procedure: About 10 million shared chains were among some 75 million unique TCR beta chains counted in a later analysis. Libraries were prepared by immunoSEQ multiplex PCR; TCRdb keeps only in-frame clonotypes and omits some of them. V and J calls plus clone size are reproduced from that table; the DNA served to infer D and trimming. The repertoire includes 150,000 to 190,000 clones, roughly four fifths of them detected once, and over 1.3% sits in the top ten. This CDR3 is 15 amino acids long. V shed 1 base and J 11 bases; nucleotides not matched to a gene: 8. Germline V gene data show CDR1 as MGHRA and CDR2 as YSYEKL. General study findings and limits: In a later analysis, DRB1 alleles had the most associated TCRs; HLA-C alleles the fewest. The classifier reportedly diagnosed cytomegalovirus status with high specificity and sensitivity. CMV antigen specificity of a few CMV-associated chains was confirmed in vitro.

The specimen was PBMCs. This chain connects TRBV4-1 to TRBJ2-1, with 10 bases aligning to TRBD2. The TCR comes from a man aged 18 to 29 in good health and CMV-seronegative. CDR3 bases: TGCGCCAGCAGCCAAGCGTTTAGCGGGGGGCCTCAGCAGTTCTTC. As protein: CASSQAFSGGPQQFF.